Below, 32 T cell receptor beta chains from the same sample are listed, as sequenced in a study of T cell clones after liver transplantation (dated by TCRdb to between 2019 and 2020). Library preparation was by the immunoSEQ multiplex PCR assay. TCRdb retrieved this table from immuneACCESS and kept in-frame rearrangements only. Not all clones are present; in checked studies, unresolved V genes account for under half, and no reason is known for the remainder. For this sample the table gives approximately 22,000 clones, of which under 95% were detected only once. Roughly 25% of the sample is in the top ten clones. The starting material was CD8+ T cells from blood, obtained approximately 26 months after liver transplant. Source of these receptors: a human patient who received a liver transplant. After a transplant, some T cells may be the graft donor's own cells.

This chain uses TRBV6-1 with TRBJ2-7; D perhaps matches TRBD2 (5 bases). The CDR3 has 16 residues. V was pared by 2 bases and J by 1 base, with 15 bases between. Per the germline V gene, CDR1 is MNHNS and CDR2 is SASEGT. The CDR3 sequence: CASSEWGEAVSYEQYF. The CDR3 nucleotides read TGTGCCAGCAGTGAATGGGGAGAGGCGGTATCCTACGAGCAGTACTTC.

The chain uses TRBV10-3 and TRBJ2-7; D call uncertain. Trimming stripped 0 bases from V and 7 bases from J, with 7 bases between. Germline CDR1 ENHRY, CDR2 SYGVKD. This CDR3 has 12 residues. DNA of the CDR3: TGTGCCATCAGTGAGTCGGCATGGGAGCAGTACTTC. Protein: CAISESAWEQYF.

The chain combines TRBV28 with TRBJ2-3; TRBD2 matches at 7 bases. CDR3 size: 14 residues. Trimming cost V 3 bases and J 3 bases; bases outside gene matches: 3. CDR1 is MDHEN and CDR2 is SYDVKM in the germline V gene. CDR3 sequence: CASSFLAGTDTQYF. CDR3 sequence (DNA): TGTGCCAGCAGTTTTTTAGCGGGTACAGATACGCAGTATTTT.

This rearrangement joins TRBV7-6 to TRBJ1-1; D unresolved. The V gene's germline CDR1 is SGHVS and CDR2 FNYEAQ. The CDR3 contains 14 residues. V was clipped by 2 bases and J by 1 base, with 8 bases between them. In nucleotides, the CDR3 is TGTGCCAGCAGCTTATGGGGATCGAACACTGAAGCTTTCTTT. Protein sequence: CASSLWGSNTEAFF.

The V call is TRBV7-9, the J call TRBJ1-2, with D unresolved. Trimming left V 1 base short and J 1 base short, with 7 bases between. Per germline, CDR1 SEHNR and CDR2 FQNEAQ (reference sequence). CDR3 length equals 14 residues. The CDR3 protein is CASSLGALNYGYTF. The CDR3 coding sequence is TGTGCCAGCAGCTTAGGAGCTCTTAACTATGGCTACACCTTC. Looking up the rest from reference TRBV7-9 and TRBJ1-2 gives the full variable domain: DTGVSQNPRHKITKRGQNVTFRCDPISEHNRLYWYRQTLGQGPEFLTYFQNEAQLEKSRLLSDRFSAERPKGSFSTLEIQRTEQGDSAMYLCASSLGALNYGYTFGSGTRLTVV.

The genes are TRBV9 and TRBJ2-3, with TRBD2 matching over 8 bases. Per germline, CDR1 SGDLS and CDR2 YYNGEE. The CDR3 has 16 amino acids. The V and J ends lost 5 bases and 5 bases, in that order; junction bases with no gene match: 13. CDR3 sequence (DNA): TGTGCCAGCAGTGCTTTTCCGGGACTAGAGGTAGATACGCAGTATTTT. As protein: CASSAFPGLEVDTQYF.

This chain uses TRBV13 with TRBJ2-7, with 7 nucleotides matching TRBD1. Germline V CDR1 and CDR2: PRHDT, FYEKMQ (reference sequence). With V trimmed by 1 base and J by 4 bases, 4 bases remained unmatched. The CDR3 is made up of 14 amino acids. The chain's CDR3 is CASSLEDRQYEQYF. For the CDR3, the DNA is TGTGCCAGCAGCTTAGAGGACAGGCAGTACGAGCAGTACTTC.

This chain joins TRBV14 and TRBJ2-5, with D perhaps TRBD2 (6 bases). Germline CDR1 reads SGHDN; CDR2 reads FVKESK. The V end lost 4 bases, the J end lost 4 bases, and 10 bases lay between the germline ends. This CDR3 is built from 13 residues. The CDR3 nucleotides read TGTGCCAGCAGCCCTTACGGGAGAGAGACCCAGTACTTC. Its translation: CASSPYGRETQYF.

The chain carries TRBV27 and TRBJ2-2; no firm D call. CDR1 and CDR2 (germline): MNHEY, SMNVEV (reference sequence). With 4 bases removed from V and 3 bases from J, the gap between germline ends came to 12 bases. The CDR3 extends over 15 amino acids. Here the CDR3 DNA reads TGTGCCAGCAGTTCTCAGGACCTTTACACCGGGGAGCTGTTTTTT. Translating it yields CASSSQDLYTGELFF.

The chain joins TRBV27 to TRBJ1-1; no definite D call. This CDR3 has 14 amino acids. With 4 bases removed from V and 1 base from J, the gap between germline ends came to 10 bases. Germline CDR1 reads MNHEY; CDR2 reads SMNVEV (reference sequence). The DNA of the CDR3 is TGTGCCAGCAGTTCCAGCGGCCCGAACACTGAAGCTTTCTTT. It specifies CASSSSGPNTEAFF.

The chain carries TRBV7-9 and TRBJ2-7; TRBD2 agrees at 10 bases. The CDR3 spans 15 residues. Germline V gene lookup returns CDR1 SEHNR and CDR2 FQNEAQ (reference sequence). Trimming at V came to 5 bases and at J to 2 bases, leaving 6 bases not matched to a gene. As DNA, the CDR3 is TGTGCCAGCAGCACTCTAGCGGGGGACCCCTACGAGCAGTACTTC. Encoded protein: CASSTLAGDPYEQYF.

V and J are TRBV27 and TRBJ1-5; D uncertain. V was pared by 5 bases and J by 2 bases, with 13 bases between. The length of the CDR3 is 15 residues. Germline V gene sequence: CDR1 MNHEY, CDR2 SMNVEV (reference sequence). CDR3 nucleotide sequence: TGTGCCAGCAGTAGGCAGTCAGGAGGCAATCAGCCCCAGCATTTT. Translation: CASSRQSGGNQPQHF.

The chain joins TRBV6-5 to TRBJ2-3; D possibly corresponds to TRBD1 (6 bases). The V gene's germline CDR1 is MNHEY and CDR2 SVGAGI. The CDR3 sequence is 16 residues long. V was shortened by 2 bases and J by 2 bases, with 14 bases between the two germline ends. CDR3 in amino acids: CASSYELGAPTDTQYF. The CDR3 DNA reads TGTGCCAGCAGTTACGAATTGGGGGCACCCACAGATACGCAGTATTTT.

V gene TRBV2 combines with J gene TRBJ2-5, with 8 bases aligning to TRBD2. The CDR3 is 14 amino acids. V lost 2 bases and J lost 3; bases outside the gene matches: 2. Germline V gene data show CDR1 as SNHLY and CDR2 as FYNNEI. For the CDR3, the DNA is TGTGCCAGCAGTGAAACTAGCGGAGAAGAGACCCAGTACTTC. It codes for CASSETSGEETQYF. Based on the CDR3 plus reference TRBV2 and TRBJ2-5, the full variable domain is EPEVTQTPSHQVTQMGQEVILRCVPISNHLYFYWYRQILGQKVEFLVSFYNNEISEKSEIFDDQFSVERPDGSNFTLKIRSTKLEDSAMYFCASSETSGEETQYFGPGTRLLVL.

In its sample, this clone was seen once. The chain employs TRBV9 and TRBJ2-3; D possibly matches TRBD1 or TRBD2 (5 bases each). Germline CDR1 reads SGDLS; CDR2 reads YYNGEE. The CDR3 sequence is 17 residues long. V lost 1 base, J lost 4 bases, and 19 bases lay in between. DNA of the CDR3: TGTGCCAGCAGCGTAACACGGGACGCCACCATTCCAGATACGCAGTATTTT. It yields the protein CASSVTRDATIPDTQYF.

This clone has only one observation. The chain has TRBV11-3 and TRBJ1-5; 7 nucleotides align to TRBD1. CDR3 size: 13 residues. J gave up 7 bases and V 4 bases, and 4 bases lay outside the gene matches. CDR1 SGHNT and CDR2 YENEEA come from the germline V gene. DNA for the CDR3: TGTGCCAGCAGCTCGAAACAGGGGCAGCCCCAGCATTTT. Its protein product is CASSSKQGQPQHF.

In DNA form, the CDR3 reads TGTGCCAGCAGCTTCTACGTCAGCTCCTACGAGCAGTACTTC. It is translated as CASSFYVSSYEQYF. The chain couples TRBV5-6 to TRBJ2-7; D is unresolved. The germline V gene has CDR1 SGHDT and CDR2 YYEEEE. The CDR3 extends over 14 amino acids. The ends were cut back, 2 bases at V and 0 bases at J, with 9 bases in the middle.

This sequence joins TRBV2 and TRBJ2-1; D ambiguous. CDR1 is SNHLY and CDR2 is FYNNEI in the germline V gene. The CDR3 is 11 residues long. The V end lost 10 bases, the J end lost 8 bases, and 12 bases lay between the germline ends. The CDR3 loop is CANSQIDEQFF. CDR3 nucleotides: TGTGCCAACTCCCAGATAGATGAGCAGTTCTTC.

V gene TRBV7-9 combines with J gene TRBJ2-1; 14 positions agree with TRBD2. CDR1 is SEHNR, CDR2 FQNEAQ, per germline (reference sequence). The CDR3 is made up of 17 amino acids. Trimming removed 5 bases from V and 6 bases from J; junction bases left unmatched: 9. CDR3 amino acids: CASSPGLAGEGGNEQFF. The DNA for the CDR3 is TGTGCCAGCAGCCCGGGACTAGCGGGAGAGGGGGGCAATGAGCAGTTCTTC.

CDR3 loop: CASSFWAFAGNTEAFF. The CDR3 region has the DNA TGTGCCAGCAGTTTTTGGGCTTTTGCAGGGAACACTGAAGCTTTCTTT. This rearrangement joins TRBV28 to TRBJ1-1; D unresolved. The CDR3 has 16 residues. The germline CDR1 and CDR2 sequences are MDHEN and SYDVKM. The ends were cut back, 3 bases at V and 1 base at J, with 15 bases in the middle.

This clone was recorded a few times. The V and J genes are TRBV19 and TRBJ2-2, with TRBD2 matching 13 bases. Trimming took 5 bases from V and 5 from J; bases not matched to a gene: 5. CDR3 length equals 16 residues. The germline CDR1 and CDR2 sequences are LNHDA and SQIVND (reference sequence). CDR3 protein: CASSPRTSGSTGELFF. CDR3 nucleotide sequence: TGTGCCAGTAGTCCTAGGACTAGCGGGAGTACCGGGGAGCTGTTTTTT.

The rearrangement links TRBV7-8 to TRBJ2-7; TRBD2 aligns across 8 bases. From germline, CDR1 is SGHVS and CDR2 FQNEAQ. V lost 1 base, J lost 4 bases, and 12 bases stayed unmatched. CDR3 size: 17 residues. CDR3 coding DNA: TGTGCCAGCAGCTTAGACCCTAGGACGGGAGGGTTGTACGAGCAGTACTTC. The encoded protein is CASSLDPRTGGLYEQYF.

CDR3: CASSFQGPADTQYF. The DNA of the CDR3 is TGTGCCAGCAGTTTTCAGGGTCCCGCAGATACGCAGTATTTT. This chain links TRBV27 with TRBJ2-3; perhaps TRBD1 as D (5 bases). The V gene's germline CDR1 is MNHEY and CDR2 SMNVEV (reference sequence). This CDR3 comprises 14 residues. Trimming stripped 3 bases from V and 4 bases from J, with 11 bases between.

This sequence joins TRBV29-1 and TRBJ1-3; 9 bases are a match to TRBD1. Germline lookup yields CDR1 SQVTM and CDR2 ANQGSEA. This CDR3 region has 15 residues. V dropped 6 bases and J dropped 4; count of bases not matched to a gene: 10. In DNA form, the CDR3 reads TGCAGCGTCTACGACAGGGGGACGTCAGGAAACACCATATATTTT. Translated: CSVYDRGTSGNTIYF. Complete variable domain (other parts from reference TRBV29-1 and TRBJ1-3): SAVISQKPSRDICQRGTSLTIQCQVDSQVTMMFWYRQQPGQSLTLIATANQGSEATYESGFVIDKFPISRPNLTFSTLTVSNMSPEDSSIYLCSVYDRGTSGNTIYFGEGSWLTVV.

The chain joins TRBV18 to TRBJ2-7; the match to TRBD1 covers 8 bases. The V and J ends lost 4 bases and 3 bases, in that order; junction bases with no gene match: 5. The CDR3 contains 14 residues. The germline gives CDR1 KGHSH, CDR2 LQKENI. The CDR3 nucleotides are TGTGCCAGCTCACACCCGGACAGGGACTACGAGCAGTACTTC. Protein: CASSHPDRDYEQYF.

This chain uses TRBV10-3 with TRBJ2-5; D might be TRBD2 (6 bases). Trimming pared 3 bases from V and 1 base from J, leaving 9 bases between. Germline V lookup: CDR1 ENHRY, CDR2 SYGVKD. The CDR3 has 14 residues. CDR3 sequence reads: CAISELAPQETQYF. As DNA, the CDR3 is TGTGCCATCAGTGAACTAGCCCCCCAAGAGACCCAGTACTTC.

The rearrangement links TRBV7-8 to TRBJ2-4; D is unclear. The V gene lost 0 bases and the J gene lost 0 bases, with 12 bases spanning the gap. This CDR3 has 17 amino acids. Germline CDR1 reads SGHVS; CDR2 reads FQNEAQ. CDR3 region: CASSLAAQILAKNIQYF. CDR3 coding DNA: TGTGCCAGCAGCTTAGCCGCACAGATTCTAGCCAAAAACATTCAGTACTTC. Full variable domain (missing parts from reference TRBV7-8 and TRBJ2-4): GAGVSQSPRYKVAKRGQDVALRCDPISGHVSLFWYQQALGQGPEFLTYFQNEAQLDKSGLPSDRFFAERPEGSVSTLKIQRTQQEDSAVYLCASSLAAQILAKNIQYFGAGTRLSVL.

The genes are TRBV9 and TRBJ2-3; D ambiguous. Trimming removed 4 bases from V and 5 bases from J, with 11 bases in between. The length of the CDR3 is 13 residues. Looked up from germline, CDR1 is SGDLS and CDR2 is YYNGEE. For the CDR3, the DNA is TGTGCCAGCAGCCTGGGAAAGGTAGATACGCAGTATTTT. Amino acid sequence: CASSLGKVDTQYF. The whole variable domain, remainder taken from reference TRBV9 and TRBJ2-3, is DSGVTQTPKHLITATGQRVTLRCSPRSGDLSVYWYQQSLDQGLQFLIQYYNGEERAKGNILERFSAQQFPDLHSELNLSSLELGDSALYFCASSLGKVDTQYFGPGTRLTVL.

The V call is TRBV6-6, the J call TRBJ1-1; D is possibly TRBD1 (5 bases). Trimming took off 4 bases at V and 0 bases at J, with 15 bases between the two ends. The CDR3 has 16 amino acids. CDR1 is MNHNY, CDR2 SVGAGI, per germline (reference sequence). The CDR3, as DNA: TGTGCCAGCAGTTTTCCCCCGACAGCCATGAACACTGAAGCTTTCTTT. It is translated as CASSFPPTAMNTEAFF.

The chain is built from TRBV9 and TRBJ2-2, with D maybe TRBD2 (6 bases). V was pared by 3 bases and J by 5 bases, with 11 bases between. Germline values: CDR1 SGDLS, CDR2 YYNGEE. This CDR3 has 14 amino acids. CDR3 loop: CASSGQGGTGELFF. CDR3 coding DNA: TGTGCCAGCAGCGGGCAGGGAGGAACCGGGGAGCTGTTTTTT.

The J gene is TRBJ1-5, the V gene TRBV6-1; D gene ambiguous. Trimming cost V 1 base and J 3 bases, with 13 bases left between them. Germline V gene sequence: CDR1 MNHNS, CDR2 SASEGT. The CDR3 has 16 amino acids. The CDR3: CASSEEPGGFNQPQHF. In DNA, the CDR3 is TGTGCCAGCAGTGAAGAGCCGGGAGGATTCAATCAGCCCCAGCATTTT.

The rearrangement joins TRBV2 to TRBJ1-1; 7 positions match TRBD1. J lost 0 bases, V lost 8 bases, and 12 bases had no gene match. Germline loops: CDR1 SNHLY, CDR2 FYNNEI. This CDR3 comprises 16 residues. The CDR3 protein is CASSTPDRDLNTEAFF. DNA for the CDR3: TGTGCCAGCTCTACGCCAGACAGGGACCTGAACACTGAAGCTTTCTTT.